This entry lists 17 T cell receptor beta chains sequenced from one sample in a study of blood T cell repertoires in COVID-19. The protocol was immunoSEQ multiplex PCR, while the TCRdb copy is restricted to in-frame clones and leaves out a portion. The repertoire has some 150,000 clones, over 75% of them found once; the top ten carry approximately 1.2%. The sample consisted of PBMCs or T cells enriched from blood (not recorded which). The receptors were sampled from a woman aged 25-40 years with acute COVID-19.

The chain couples TRBV6-5 to TRBJ1-1; TRBD1 aligns across 8 bases. This CDR3 comprises 15 residues. V lost 2 bases and J lost 4; bases outside the gene matches: 6. Germline CDR1 and CDR2: MNHEY and SVGAGI. The CDR3 nucleotides read TGTGCCAGCAGTTACACCTGGACAGGGAGCACTGAAGCTTTCTTT. Protein: CASSYTWTGSTEAFF.

This clone was seen only once. The CDR3 nucleotides read TGTGCCAGTAGTATATGGTCGTACGGACGGCGGGACACTGAAGCTTTCTTT. It yields the protein CASSIWSYGRRDTEAFF. This chain joins TRBV19 and TRBJ1-1; D is unclear. The CDR3 is 17 residues long. The V end lost 2 bases, the J end lost 3 bases, and 19 bases lay between the germline ends. CDR1 LNHDA and CDR2 SQIVND come from the germline V gene (reference sequence). Using reference TRBV19 and TRBJ1-1 for the parts outside the CDR3, the full variable domain is DGGITQSPKYLFRKEGQNVTLSCEQNLNHDAMYWYRQDPGQGLRLIYYSQIVNDFQKGDIAEGYSVSREKKESFPLTVTSAQKNPTAFYLCASSIWSYGRRDTEAFFGQGTRLTVV.

This rearrangement joins TRBV2 to TRBJ1-2; 8 bases fit TRBD1. There are 14 residues in the CDR3. The V gene end was trimmed by 4 bases and the J gene end by 7 bases; junction bases not matched to a gene: 8. The V gene's germline CDR1 is SNHLY and CDR2 FYNNEI. The CDR3 loop reads CASSVAGGAFGYTF. CDR3 in DNA: TGTGCCAGCAGTGTCGCAGGGGGCGCGTTTGGCTACACCTTC.

This rearrangement joins TRBV7-9 to TRBJ1-2; the D gene is possibly TRBD1 (6 bases). Germline CDR1 reads SEHNR; CDR2 reads FQNEAQ (reference sequence). There are 13 residues in the CDR3. V lost 1 base, J lost 8 bases, and 11 bases lay in between. CDR3 residues: CASSLGDRPGYTF. CDR3 DNA sequence: TGTGCCAGCAGCTTAGGTGACAGGCCCGGCTACACCTTC.

This sequence joins TRBV5-4 and TRBJ1-4; the D gene is possibly TRBD1 (5 bases). The germline CDR1 and CDR2 sequences are SGHNT and YYREEE (reference sequence). V lost 3 bases and J 5 bases, leaving 17 bases between the germline ends. CDR3 length: 16 residues. As DNA, the CDR3 is TGTGCCAGCAGCTCCGGTTTGGCGGGACCCAATGAAAAACTGTTTTTT. Encoded protein: CASSSGLAGPNEKLFF.

DNA of the CDR3: TGTGCCAGCAGCAGTAGGACGGGGTCCGGGGAGACCCAGTACTTC. It codes for CASSSRTGSGETQYF. The chain employs TRBV5-4 and TRBJ2-5; D may be TRBD2 (5 bases). This CDR3 has 15 residues. The V end was cut by 4 bases, the J end by 5 bases, with 18 bases between. CDR1 SGHNT and CDR2 YYREEE come from the germline V gene (reference sequence).

This clone was picked up a small number of times. The rearrangement links TRBV2 to TRBJ1-4; TRBD1 aligns across 9 bases. The CDR3 runs 15 residues. The J segment lost 4 bases and the V segment lost 7 bases, leaving 7 bases of the junction unmatched. Germline values: CDR1 SNHLY, CDR2 FYNNEI. The CDR3 sequence: CASINPGQGNEKLFF. CDR3 in DNA: TGTGCCAGCATCAACCCGGGACAGGGTAATGAAAAACTGTTTTTT.

The chain recombines TRBV2 with TRBJ1-6, with D unclear. The CDR3 sequence is 11 residues long. Germline V gene data show CDR1 as SNHLY and CDR2 as FYNNEI. Trimming left V 4 bases short and J 12 bases short, with 7 bases between. Here the CDR3 reads CASSVGGPLHF. The CDR3 DNA reads TGTGCCAGCAGTGTTGGCGGACCCCTCCACTTT.

The V and J genes are TRBV27 and TRBJ2-1; weak D call: TRBD2 (6 bases). Germline V CDR1 and CDR2: MNHEY, SMNVEV (reference sequence). This CDR3 comprises 15 residues. V shed 0 bases and J shed 8 bases, with 14 bases lying between them. This chain's CDR3 is CASSLSGDPGDEQFF. For the CDR3, the DNA is TGTGCCAGCAGTTTATCGGGGGACCCGGGGGATGAGCAGTTCTTC.

The rearrangement joins TRBV5-1 to TRBJ1-6, with 9 bases identical to TRBD1. Trimming at V came to 0 bases and at J to 10 bases, leaving 2 bases not matched to a gene. Germline CDR1 SGHRS, CDR2 YFSETQ. This CDR3 contains 14 residues. The CDR3 protein is CASSLAQGASPLHF. In DNA form, the CDR3 reads TGCGCCAGCAGCTTGGCACAGGGGGCCTCACCCCTCCACTTT.

The CDR3 bases are TGTGCCAGCAGCTTAGCGACAGGGCCATACGAGCAGTACTTC. Protein: CASSLATGPYEQYF. The rearrangement uses TRBV7-6 and TRBJ2-7, with TRBD1 matching 7 bases. V shed 0 bases and J 4 bases; nucleotides not matched to a gene: 3. The CDR3 consists of 14 residues. Germline V CDR1 and CDR2: SGHVS, FNYEAQ.

This clone was counted only a few times. The J gene is TRBJ1-1, the V gene TRBV19, with 10 bases aligning to TRBD1. Looked up from germline, CDR1 is LNHDA and CDR2 is SQIVND (reference sequence). The CDR3 covers 14 residues. After removal of 6 bases from V and 0 bases from J, the junction contained 1 base not matched to a gene. As DNA, the CDR3 is TGTGCCAGTAGGGGACAGGGGATGAACACTGAAGCTTTCTTT. It specifies CASRGQGMNTEAFF.

The CDR3 loop is CASSPGTSGHLVDTQYF. The CDR3 DNA is TGTGCCAGCAGCCCCGGGACTAGCGGCCATTTGGTGGATACGCAGTATTTT. The chain joins TRBV6-2 or TRBV6-3 to TRBJ2-3, with 11 nucleotides matching TRBD2. The CDR3 spans 17 residues. J lost 6 bases, V lost 6 bases, and 14 bases had no gene match. Looked up from germline, CDR1 is MNHEY and CDR2 is SVGEGT.

The chain combines TRBV19 with TRBJ1-2; TRBD1 agrees at 8 bases. The trim removed 5 bases at V and 2 bases at J, leaving 4 bases unmatched. CDR3 length: 14 amino acids. The germline CDR1 and CDR2 sequences are LNHDA and SQIVND (reference sequence). CDR3 protein: CASSRSGGNYGYTF. In nucleotides, the CDR3 is TGTGCCAGTAGTCGGTCAGGGGGCAACTATGGCTACACCTTC.

This chain uses TRBV7-9 with TRBJ1-1; D might be TRBD1 (5 bases). Trimming removed 5 bases from V and 1 base from J, with 14 bases in between. CDR1 SEHNR and CDR2 FQNEAQ come from the germline V gene (reference sequence). The length of the CDR3 is 15 residues. Here the CDR3 DNA reads TGTGCCAGCAGCACAGCGGGAGGGGAGAACACTGAAGCTTTCTTT. Translated, it gives CASSTAGGENTEAFF.

The gene calls are TRBV28 and TRBJ2-7, with D tentatively TRBD1 (6 bases). The V gene lost 9 bases and the J gene lost 7 bases, with 22 bases spanning the gap. Germline V lookup: CDR1 MDHEN, CDR2 SYDVKM. The CDR3 runs to 14 residues. The CDR3 sequence: CASRGGQRVEEQYF. The CDR3 nucleotides are TGTGCCAGTAGAGGCGGACAGAGGGTCGAGGAGCAGTACTTC.

The chain is built from TRBV7-9 and TRBJ1-4; 7 positions agree with TRBD1. This CDR3 region has 15 residues. CDR1 and CDR2 (germline): SEHNR, FQNEAQ (reference sequence). With V trimmed by 5 bases and J by 6 bases, 9 bases remained unmatched. The chain's CDR3 is CASSDRDSGYEKLFF. The CDR3 DNA follows: TGTGCCAGCAGCGACCGGGACAGCGGTTATGAAAAACTGTTTTTT.